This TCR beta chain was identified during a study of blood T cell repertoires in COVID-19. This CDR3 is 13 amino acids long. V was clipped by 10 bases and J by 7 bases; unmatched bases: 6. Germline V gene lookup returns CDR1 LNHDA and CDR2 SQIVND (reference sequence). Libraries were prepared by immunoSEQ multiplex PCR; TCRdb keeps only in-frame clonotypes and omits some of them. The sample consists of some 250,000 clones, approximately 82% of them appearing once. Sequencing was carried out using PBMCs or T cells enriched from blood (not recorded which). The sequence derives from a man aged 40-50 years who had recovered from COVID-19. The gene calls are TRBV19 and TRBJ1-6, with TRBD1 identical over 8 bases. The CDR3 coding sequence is TGTGCCACCACCGGACAGGGCAATTCACCCCTCCACTTT. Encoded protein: CATTGQGNSPLHF.